The 4 T cell receptor beta chains in this list originate from one sample, sequenced in a study of T cell repertoires in ileal Crohn's disease. TCRdb's table, derived via immunoSEQ multiplex PCR, lists solely in-frame clones and lacks some. The table shows 9,000 to 13,000 clones, with roughly 76% occurring only once. Sequencing was performed on ileal tissue. The receptors derive from an adult with Crohn's disease.

This clone was seen only once. The CDR3 region has the DNA TGTGCCAGCAGTACAGAGACAGGAGTTTACGAGCAGTACTTC. The encoded protein is CASSTETGVYEQYF. The genes are TRBV27 and TRBJ2-7, with D possibly being TRBD1 (6 bases). Per the germline V gene, CDR1 is MNHEY and CDR2 is SMNVEV (reference sequence). Trimming removed 5 bases from V and 4 bases from J, with 15 bases in between. The CDR3 spans 14 residues.

CDR3 in amino acids: CASSSDSHGGYTF. The CDR3 DNA follows: TGTGCCAGCAGTTCAGACAGCCATGGAGGCTACACCTTC. V usage is TRBV11-3 and J usage is TRBJ1-2; D is perhaps TRBD1 (5 bases). Trimming took 6 bases from V and 8 from J, leaving 16 bases between them. The germline gives CDR1 SGHNT, CDR2 YENEEA. The CDR3 runs to 13 residues.

This sequence joins TRBV6-1 and TRBJ1-2; D might be TRBD1 (5 bases). The V gene lost 8 bases and the J gene lost 4 bases, with 20 bases spanning the gap. This CDR3 has 15 amino acids. The germline V gene has CDR1 MNHNS and CDR2 SASEGT. Here the CDR3 reads CASLMRQGSFYGYTF. Here the CDR3 DNA reads TGTGCCAGCTTGATGAGGCAGGGAAGTTTCTATGGCTACACCTTC.

The rearrangement joins TRBV4-1 to TRBJ2-7, with 8 bases matching TRBD1. In germline, CDR1 is MGHRA, CDR2 YSYEKL. Trimming took 3 bases from V and 7 from J; bases not matched to a gene: 5. This CDR3 spans 13 amino acids. The CDR3 DNA reads TGCGCCAGCAGCCAGGGACAGGCATATGAGCAGTACTTC. Encoded protein: CASSQGQAYEQYF.